The 26 T cell receptor beta chains given below trace back to one sample, sequenced in a study of blood T cell repertoires in COVID-19. TCRdb's copy holds only in-frame clones and misses some; the assay was immunoSEQ multiplex PCR. The table records 160,000 or so clones, approximately 88% of them present only once. Sequencing input: PBMCs or T cells enriched from blood (not recorded which). Receptors were obtained from a woman aged 50 to 60 who had recovered from COVID-19.

The chain's CDR3 is CASSRQGYEQFF. CDR3 nucleotide sequence: TGTGCCAGCTCACGACAGGGCTATGAGCAGTTCTTC. This chain joins TRBV18 and TRBJ2-1; 7 bases align to TRBD1. The CDR3 length is 12 residues. Germline V gene data show CDR1 as KGHSH and CDR2 as LQKENI. With 4 bases clipped from V and 8 bases from J, the junction kept 2 bases outside the gene matches.

About this clone itself: Germline is not matched at one junction end, which may reflect a read error. J is TRBJ1-2 and V is TRBV19, with D maybe TRBD1 (6 bases). CDR3 length: 15 amino acids. Germline lookup yields CDR1 LNHDA and CDR2 SQIVND (reference sequence). CDR3 in DNA: TGTGCCAGTAGCATAGATTTCGGACAGTCGTATGGCTACACCTTC. As protein: CASSIDFGQSYGYTF.

This clone was detected only once. The chain links TRBV9 to TRBJ1-1; 7 nucleotides agree with TRBD1. The CDR3 consists of 14 residues. Germline V gene lookup returns CDR1 SGDLS and CDR2 YYNGEE. V gave up 3 bases and J gave up 2 bases; unmatched junction bases: 4. The CDR3, as DNA: TGTGCCAGCAGCGGGGGACAGTCTAACACTGAAGCTTTCTTT. Its protein is CASSGGQSNTEAFF.

This clone was recorded only once. This chain connects TRBV7-2 to TRBJ2-1; D ambiguous. There are 13 residues in the CDR3. The ends were cut back, 5 bases at V and 7 bases at J, with 12 bases in the middle. From germline, CDR1 is SGHTA and CDR2 FQGNSA. The CDR3 DNA follows: TGTGCCAGCAGCGCCGGCCACAGTAATGAGCAGTTCTTC. Its translation is CASSAGHSNEQFF.

This clone was observed a single time. The CDR3 DNA follows: TGTGCCAGCAGCTTAGACCCCAGGGTAGAAGCTTTCTTT. Amino acid sequence: CASSLDPRVEAFF. The V gene is TRBV7-2, the J gene TRBJ1-1, with D possibly TRBD1 on 5 matching bases. This CDR3 spans 13 amino acids. V lost 1 base to trimming and J lost 8 bases, with 11 bases between them. CDR1 is SGHTA and CDR2 is FQGNSA in the germline V gene.

The chain employs TRBV4-3 and TRBJ2-1; 10 bases align to TRBD2. The germline CDR1 and CDR2 sequences are LGHNA and YSLEER. V was clipped by 0 bases and J by 10 bases; unmatched bases: 9. The CDR3 is 16 residues long. DNA for the CDR3: TGCGCCAGCAGCCAAGATCTCGAAGCGGGGGGGCGAGAGCAGTTCTTC. Its translation: CASSQDLEAGGREQFF.

The chain links TRBV6-5 to TRBJ1-2, with D hard to call. V lost 2 bases and J 2 bases, leaving 15 bases between the germline ends. From germline, CDR1 is MNHEY and CDR2 SVGAGI. This CDR3 is 16 amino acids long. The CDR3 DNA sequence: TGTGCCAGCAGTTACGCTGGCCTAAGAGGAAACTATGGCTACACCTTC. Translating gives CASSYAGLRGNYGYTF.

The chain recombines TRBV7-6 with TRBJ1-1, with a tentative D call TRBD1 (5 bases). The CDR3 is made up of 13 amino acids. Trimming took off 2 bases at V and 4 bases at J, with 8 bases between the two ends. Germline CDR1 is SGHVS and CDR2 is FNYEAQ. DNA of the CDR3: TGTGCCAGCAGCTTATCTCAGGGCACTGAAGCTTTCTTT. Protein: CASSLSQGTEAFF.

This clone was picked up one time. The chain carries TRBV7-9 and TRBJ1-1, with no clear D. The CDR3 consists of 16 residues. Deletions cut 3 bases from V and 1 base from J, with 15 bases between. The germline V gene encodes CDR1 SEHNR and CDR2 FQNEAQ (reference sequence). CDR3: CASSFQRDGPNTEAFF. The CDR3 DNA follows: TGTGCCAGCAGCTTCCAGCGGGATGGTCCGAACACTGAAGCTTTCTTT.

This clone showed up just once. The chain combines TRBV11-3 with TRBJ2-7; perhaps TRBD1 as D (6 bases). V was cut by 3 bases and J by 0 bases, with 12 bases left in between. CDR3 length equals 15 residues. From germline, CDR1 is SGHNT and CDR2 YENEEA. CDR3 nucleotide sequence: TGTGCCAGCAGCTTTCGTGACAGGAGCTCCTACGAGCAGTACTTC. It yields the protein CASSFRDRSSYEQYF.

This clone was seen more than once but under ten times. V is TRBV27 and J is TRBJ1-2; 7 bases are shared with TRBD1. Looked up from germline, CDR1 is MNHEY and CDR2 is SMNVEV (reference sequence). The trim removed 6 bases at V and 8 bases at J, leaving 6 bases unmatched. This CDR3 comprises 12 residues. CDR3 residues: CASSLTGQGYTF. The CDR3 DNA is TGTGCCAGCAGCCTGACAGGGCAAGGCTACACCTTC.

The V call is TRBV27, the J call TRBJ2-7, with D tentatively TRBD1 (6 bases). CDR1 is MNHEY, CDR2 SMNVEV, per germline (reference sequence). The CDR3 has 14 amino acids. Trimming removed 8 bases at V and 5 bases at J, with 19 bases between. The CDR3 DNA sequence: TGTGCCAGCGGCTCCCGGGACAAATTCAACGAGCAGTACTTC. This translates into CASGSRDKFNEQYF.

The gene calls are TRBV5-1 and TRBJ2-7, with TRBD1 as a possible D gene (5 bases). With 1 base removed from V and 0 bases from J, the gap between germline ends came to 8 bases. CDR1 is SGHRS and CDR2 is YFSETQ in the germline V gene. There are 14 residues in the CDR3. The CDR3 region has the DNA TGCGCCAGCAGCTTGAAGGGGTCCTCCTACGAGCAGTACTTC. Residues: CASSLKGSSYEQYF.

This clone was seen a single time. J is TRBJ1-2 and V is TRBV4-3; possible D gene TRBD1, 6 bases. This CDR3 has 14 amino acids. The V and J ends lost 0 bases and 8 bases respectively, with 13 bases between them. The germline gives CDR1 LGHNA, CDR2 YSLEER. CDR3 bases: TGCGCCAGCAGCCAAGAGTTAAGGGGGTTGGGCTACACCTTC. Its protein is CASSQELRGLGYTF.

V and J are TRBV7-2 and TRBJ2-1, with TRBD1 matching 8 bases. The germline V gene has CDR1 SGHTA and CDR2 FQGNSA. This CDR3 is 15 amino acids long. V gave up 5 bases and J gave up 7 bases; unmatched junction bases: 10. CDR3 sequence reads: CASSIAQGATNEQFF. CDR3 in DNA: TGTGCCAGCAGCATCGCCCAGGGGGCAACTAATGAGCAGTTCTTC.

The CDR3 spells CASSFPGQGREQYF. CDR3 in DNA: TGTGCCAGCAGTTTTCCGGGACAGGGTAGGGAGCAGTACTTC. The chain employs TRBV6-5 and TRBJ2-7; 9 nucleotides match TRBD1. Trimming cost V 4 bases and J 7 bases; bases outside gene matches: 8. From germline, CDR1 is MNHEY and CDR2 SVGAGI. CDR3 length equals 14 residues.

The gene calls are TRBV5-5 and TRBJ2-7, with 11 nucleotides matching TRBD1. The CDR3 runs to 17 residues. J lost 2 bases, V lost 4 bases, and 11 bases had no gene match. CDR1 is SGHKS and CDR2 is YYEKEE in the germline V gene (reference sequence). CDR3 sequence: CASSPTPTGQGAYEQYF. The CDR3 coding sequence is TGTGCCAGCAGCCCGACACCCACGGGACAGGGGGCCTACGAGCAGTACTTC. The whole variable domain, remainder taken from reference TRBV5-5 and TRBJ2-7, is DAGVTQSPTHLIKTRGQQVTLRCSPISGHKSVSWYQQVLGQGPQFIFQYYEKEERGRGNFPDRFSARQFPNYSSELNVNALLLGDSALYLCASSPTPTGQGAYEQYFGPGTRLTVT.

This clone was detected only once. V gene TRBV4-1 combines with J gene TRBJ2-7, with 8 bases fitting TRBD1. Germline loops: CDR1 MGHRA, CDR2 YSYEKL. The trim removed 4 bases at V and 3 bases at J, leaving 5 bases unmatched. CDR3 length: 14 residues. The CDR3 nucleotides are TGCGCCAGCAGCCCGGGACAGGCTCTCTACGAGCAGTACTTC. This codes for CASSPGQALYEQYF.

The CDR3 nucleotides read TGTGCCAGCAGTCAAAGGGGGATCAGTGGAAACACCATATATTTT. Amino acids: CASSQRGISGNTIYF. V is TRBV2 and J is TRBJ1-3; TRBD1 might be the D (6 bases). The CDR3 is made up of 15 amino acids. The germline V and J ends were trimmed by 5 bases and 3 bases, with 14 bases remaining between them. Germline CDR1 reads SNHLY; CDR2 reads FYNNEI.

This clone has just one count. The genes are TRBV19 and TRBJ2-5; 8 nucleotides agree with TRBD2. The CDR3 extends over 14 amino acids. The V gene end was trimmed by 11 bases and the J gene end by 0 bases; junction bases not matched to a gene: 8. Germline V CDR1 and CDR2: LNHDA, SQIVND (reference sequence). CDR3 in DNA: TGTGCCTCGGGGCGGGGGGCGAACCAAGAGACCCAGTACTTC. This codes for CASGRGANQETQYF.

A word on this clone: Other DNA sequences in the sample encode the same CDR3. The chain recombines TRBV7-3 with TRBJ2-3; possible D gene TRBD2, 6 bases. This CDR3 is built from 14 residues. Germline CDR1 reads SGHTA; CDR2 reads FQGTGA. With 3 bases removed from V and 2 bases from J, the gap between germline ends came to 9 bases. This CDR3 is CASSFGGSTDTQYF. In DNA, the CDR3 is TGTGCCAGCAGCTTTGGGGGGTCCACAGATACGCAGTATTTT.

The chain is built from TRBV12-3 or TRBV12-4 and TRBJ2-7, with 9 bases matching TRBD1. The CDR3 has 13 amino acids. Unmatched junction bases numbered 4, after V lost 8 bases and J lost 2 bases. CDR3 region: CASRGQGAYEQYF. The CDR3 DNA follows: TGTGCCAGCCGGGGACAGGGAGCCTACGAGCAGTACTTC.

The rearrangement uses TRBV5-6 and TRBJ2-7, with D possibly matching TRBD2 (5 bases). The V and J ends lost 1 base and 4 bases respectively, with 12 bases between them. The CDR3 covers 14 residues. CDR1 and CDR2 from the germline V gene are SGHDT and YYEEEE. CDR3 sequence reads: CASSLYGLRYEQYF. In DNA form, the CDR3 reads TGTGCCAGCAGCTTGTACGGACTCCGATACGAGCAGTACTTC.

This chain joins TRBV7-2 and TRBJ2-2, with 9 positions matching TRBD2. Germline trimming cut 1 base from V and 5 bases from J; bases unmatched to any gene: 11. Germline V gives CDR1 SGHTA, CDR2 FQGNSA. The CDR3 has 18 residues. The CDR3 coding sequence is TGTGCCAGCAGCTTAGGGGTGGTAGCGGGGGCTAGTACCGGGGAGCTGTTTTTT. Encoded protein: CASSLGVVAGASTGELFF.

This chain uses TRBV15 with TRBJ2-7; D might be TRBD1 (6 bases). Trimming cost V 0 bases and J 4 bases, with 10 bases left between them. This CDR3 spans 14 amino acids. The V gene's germline CDR1 is LNHNV and CDR2 YYDKDF (reference sequence). The CDR3 DNA follows: TGTGCCACCAGCAGAGACAACAGGGATTACGAGCAGTACTTC. Amino acid sequence: CATSRDNRDYEQYF.

The rearrangement uses TRBV7-2 and TRBJ1-2; TRBD1 is a possible D gene (6 bases). CDR1 and CDR2 (germline): SGHTA, FQGNSA. The CDR3 covers 14 residues. Trimming took off 4 bases at V and 1 base at J, with 10 bases between the two ends. Here the CDR3 DNA reads TGTGCCAGCAGCTCCCTAGGGGGTAACTATGGCTACACCTTC. As protein: CASSSLGGNYGYTF.